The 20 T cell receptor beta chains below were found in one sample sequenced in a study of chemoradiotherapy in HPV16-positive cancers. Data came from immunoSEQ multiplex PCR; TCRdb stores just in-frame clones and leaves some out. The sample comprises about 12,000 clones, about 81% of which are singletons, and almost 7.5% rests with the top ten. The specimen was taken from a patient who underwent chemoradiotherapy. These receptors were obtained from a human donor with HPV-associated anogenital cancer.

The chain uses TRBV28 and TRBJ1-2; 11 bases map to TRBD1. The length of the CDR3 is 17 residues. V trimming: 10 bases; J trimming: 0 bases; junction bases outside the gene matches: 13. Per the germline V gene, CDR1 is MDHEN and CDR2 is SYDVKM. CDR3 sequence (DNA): TGTGCCATCACAGAACTTCCGGGACAGGGGGCTAACTATGGCTACACCTTC. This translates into CAITELPGQGANYGYTF.

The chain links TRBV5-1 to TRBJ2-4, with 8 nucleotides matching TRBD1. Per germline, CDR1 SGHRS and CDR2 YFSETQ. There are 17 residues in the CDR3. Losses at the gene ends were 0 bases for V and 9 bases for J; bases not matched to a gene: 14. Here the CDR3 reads CASSLAGMGDRLGIQYF. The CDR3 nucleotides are TGCGCCAGCAGCTTGGCCGGGATGGGGGACAGGTTGGGCATTCAGTACTTC.

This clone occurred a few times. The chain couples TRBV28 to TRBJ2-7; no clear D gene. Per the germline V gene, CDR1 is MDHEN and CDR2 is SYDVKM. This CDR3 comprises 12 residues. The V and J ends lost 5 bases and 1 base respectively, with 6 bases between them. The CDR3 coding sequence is TGTGCCAGCAGTCTCAATTCCTACGAGCAGTACTTC. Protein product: CASSLNSYEQYF.

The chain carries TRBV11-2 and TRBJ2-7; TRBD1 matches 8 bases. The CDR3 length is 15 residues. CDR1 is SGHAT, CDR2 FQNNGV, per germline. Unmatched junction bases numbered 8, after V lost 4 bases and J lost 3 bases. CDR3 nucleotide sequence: TGTGCCAGCAGCTCGGCAGGACAGGGCGGCTACGAGCAGTACTTC. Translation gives CASSSAGQGGYEQYF.

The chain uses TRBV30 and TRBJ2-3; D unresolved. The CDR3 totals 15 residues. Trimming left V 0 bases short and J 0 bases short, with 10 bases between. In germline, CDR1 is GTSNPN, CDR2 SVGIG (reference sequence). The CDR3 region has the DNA TGTGCCTGGAGTGTATTTTGGCCTAGCACAGATACGCAGTATTTT. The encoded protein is CAWSVFWPSTDTQYF. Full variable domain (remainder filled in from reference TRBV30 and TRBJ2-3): SQTIHQWPATLVQPVGSPLSLECTVEGTSNPNLYWYRQAAGRGLQLLFYSVGIGQISSEVPQNLSASRPQDRQFILSSKKLLLSDSGFYLCAWSVFWPSTDTQYFGPGTRLTVL.

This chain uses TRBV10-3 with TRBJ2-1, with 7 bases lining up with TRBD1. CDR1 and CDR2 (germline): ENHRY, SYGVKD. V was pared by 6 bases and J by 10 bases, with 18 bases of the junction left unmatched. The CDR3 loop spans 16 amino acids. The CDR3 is CAISSTPGQPPGEQFF. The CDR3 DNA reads TGTGCCATCAGCAGCACCCCGGGACAGCCACCGGGAGAGCAGTTCTTC.

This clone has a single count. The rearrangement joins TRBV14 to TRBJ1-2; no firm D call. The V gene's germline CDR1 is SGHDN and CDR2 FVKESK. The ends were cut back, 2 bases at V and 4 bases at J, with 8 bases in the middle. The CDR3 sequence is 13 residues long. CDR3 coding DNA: TGTGCCAGCAGCCAACAGAATGCCTATGGCTACACCTTC. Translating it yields CASSQQNAYGYTF.

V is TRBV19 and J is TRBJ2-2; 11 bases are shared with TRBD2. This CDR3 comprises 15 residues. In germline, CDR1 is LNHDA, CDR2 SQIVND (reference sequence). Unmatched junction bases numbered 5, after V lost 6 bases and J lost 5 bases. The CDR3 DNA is TGTGCCAGTAGAACTAGCGGGAGTTATACCGGGGAGCTGTTTTTT. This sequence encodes CASRTSGSYTGELFF.

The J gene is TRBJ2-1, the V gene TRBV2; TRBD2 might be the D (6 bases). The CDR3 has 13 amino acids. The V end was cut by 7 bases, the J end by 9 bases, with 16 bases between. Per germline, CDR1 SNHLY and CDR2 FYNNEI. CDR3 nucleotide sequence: TGTGCCAGCACCTGGCGGGAAGGTACTGAGCAGTTCTTC. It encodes CASTWREGTEQFF.

CDR3 DNA: TGTGCCTGGAGTAAGACTAGCGGGAGGTGGGCCACCGGGGAGCTGTTTTTT. This sequence encodes CAWSKTSGRWATGELFF. This sequence joins TRBV30 and TRBJ2-2; TRBD2 matches 13 bases. The junction had 7 bases not matched to a gene; V was cut back by 2 bases and J by 4 bases. Germline V gives CDR1 GTSNPN, CDR2 SVGIG (reference sequence). This CDR3 contains 17 residues.

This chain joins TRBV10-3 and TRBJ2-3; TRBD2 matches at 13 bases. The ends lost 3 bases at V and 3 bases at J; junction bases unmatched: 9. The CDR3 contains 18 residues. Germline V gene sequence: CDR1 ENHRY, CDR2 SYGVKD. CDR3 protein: CAISDSGLAGSLTDTQYF. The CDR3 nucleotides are TGTGCCATCAGTGACTCGGGACTAGCGGGATCTTTGACAGATACGCAGTATTTT.

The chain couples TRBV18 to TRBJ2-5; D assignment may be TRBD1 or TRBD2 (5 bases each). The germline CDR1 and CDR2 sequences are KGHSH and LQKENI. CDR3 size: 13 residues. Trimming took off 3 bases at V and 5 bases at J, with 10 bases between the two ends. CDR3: CASSPRGEETQYF. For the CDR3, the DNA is TGTGCCAGCTCACCGAGGGGAGAGGAGACCCAGTACTTC.

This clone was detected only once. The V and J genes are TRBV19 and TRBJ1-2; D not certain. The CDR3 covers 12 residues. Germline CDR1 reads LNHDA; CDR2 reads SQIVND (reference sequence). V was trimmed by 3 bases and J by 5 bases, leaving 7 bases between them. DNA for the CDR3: TGTGCCAGTAGTATGGAAAATTATGGCTACACCTTC. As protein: CASSMENYGYTF.

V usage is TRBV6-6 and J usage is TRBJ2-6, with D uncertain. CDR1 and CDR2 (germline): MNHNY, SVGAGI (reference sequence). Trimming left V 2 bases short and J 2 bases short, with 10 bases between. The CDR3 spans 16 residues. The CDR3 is CASSYNPRAGANVLTF. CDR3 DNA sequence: TGTGCCAGCAGTTACAATCCTCGGGCTGGGGCCAACGTCCTGACTTTC.

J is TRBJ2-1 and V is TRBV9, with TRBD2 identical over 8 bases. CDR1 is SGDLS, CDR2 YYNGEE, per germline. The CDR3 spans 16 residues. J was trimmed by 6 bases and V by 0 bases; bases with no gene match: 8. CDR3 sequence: CASSVAGGILRNEQFF. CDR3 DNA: TGTGCCAGCAGCGTAGCGGGAGGGATTCTTCGCAATGAGCAGTTCTTC.

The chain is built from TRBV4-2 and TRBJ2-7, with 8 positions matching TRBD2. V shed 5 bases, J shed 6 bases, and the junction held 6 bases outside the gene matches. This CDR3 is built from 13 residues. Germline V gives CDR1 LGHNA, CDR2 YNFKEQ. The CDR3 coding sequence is TGTGCCAGCAGCTTTGCGGCGGGGGGCGAGCAGTACTTC. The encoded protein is CASSFAAGGEQYF.

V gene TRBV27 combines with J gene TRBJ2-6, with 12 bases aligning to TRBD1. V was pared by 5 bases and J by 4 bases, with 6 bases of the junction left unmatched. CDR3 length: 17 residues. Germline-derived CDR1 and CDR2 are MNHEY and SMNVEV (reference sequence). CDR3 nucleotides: TGTGCCAGCAGTCCGGGACAGGGGGCGCGAGGGGCCAACGTCCTGACTTTC. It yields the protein CASSPGQGARGANVLTF.

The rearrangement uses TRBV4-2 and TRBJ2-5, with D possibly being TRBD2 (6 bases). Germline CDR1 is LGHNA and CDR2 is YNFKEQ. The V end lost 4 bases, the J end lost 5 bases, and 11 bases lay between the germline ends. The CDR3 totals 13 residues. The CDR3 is CASSLGLSETQYF. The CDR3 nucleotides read TGTGCCAGCAGCCTGGGACTCTCTGAGACCCAGTACTTC.

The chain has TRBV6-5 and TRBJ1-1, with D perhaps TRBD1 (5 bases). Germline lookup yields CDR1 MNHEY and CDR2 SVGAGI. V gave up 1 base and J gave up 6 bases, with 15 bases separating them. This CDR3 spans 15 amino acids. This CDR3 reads CASSYFGALGAEAFF. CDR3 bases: TGTGCCAGCAGTTACTTCGGGGCCCTTGGGGCTGAAGCTTTCTTT.

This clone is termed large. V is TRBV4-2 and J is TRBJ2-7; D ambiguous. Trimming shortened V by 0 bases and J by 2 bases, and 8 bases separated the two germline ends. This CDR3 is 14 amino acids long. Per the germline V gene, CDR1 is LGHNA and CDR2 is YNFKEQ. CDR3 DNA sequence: TGTGCCAGCAGCCAAGAGTACGGCCCCTACGAGCAGTACTTC. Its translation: CASSQEYGPYEQYF.